These T cell receptor beta chains were read from a single sample in a study of blood T cell repertoires in COVID-19. Data came from immunoSEQ multiplex PCR; TCRdb stores just in-frame clones and leaves some out. The sample records 150,000 to 200,000 clones, more than 65% being singletons. The sample was peripheral blood. These receptors came from a woman of 80 years or more with active or convalescent COVID-19. Each CDR3 is given with its conserved first and last residue. Fields, in order: clone size, V gene, D gene, J gene, CDR3 DNA, CDR3 protein. A D gene is named only where the DNA matches it firmly. A clone size is listed for some rows: how often the clone was seen (once, few, many), or a class if it is expanded.

once	TRBV5-1	TRBD2	TRBJ2-2	TGCGCCACCACCGGGGTTAGCGGGAGCGCCGGGGAGCTGTTTTTT	CATTGVSGSAGELFF
-	TRBV7-3	-	TRBJ2-3	TGTGCCAGCAGCTCCTCGGGAGCGGGTACGCAGTATTTT	CASSSSGAGTQYF
few	TRBV9	-	TRBJ1-2	TGTGCCAGCAGCCAAGACAGTACTTATGGCTACACCTTC	CASSQDSTYGYTF
-	TRBV9	TRBD2	TRBJ2-3	TGTGCCAGCAGCGTATCCGGGAGGGCCCGGACCGAAACTGATAGCACAGATACGCAGTATTTT	CASSVSGRARTETDSTDTQYF
-	TRBV12-3/TRBV12-4	-	TRBJ2-7	TGTGCCAGCAGTCTCGTCCGAGAGGCCGAGCAGTACTTC	CASSLVREAEQYF
once	TRBV7-9	-	TRBJ1-1	TGTGCCAGCCGAGGGTTAAGCTACGACACTGAAGCTTTCTTT	CASRGLSYDTEAFF
-	TRBV11-1	TRBD2	TRBJ2-7	TGTGCCAGCAGCTTTGGCCCTAGCGGGGACTACGAGCAGTACTTC	CASSFGPSGDYEQYF
many	TRBV3-1/TRBV3-2	-	TRBJ1-1	TGTGCCAGCAGCCAGGGGAGAATGAACACTGAAGCTTTCTTT	CASSQGRMNTEAFF
-	TRBV5-1	-	TRBJ2-3	TGCGCCAGCAGCTCTTTGACACGGATTAGCACAGATACGCAGTATTTT	CASSSLTRISTDTQYF
-	TRBV5-1	-	TRBJ1-4	TGCGCCAGCAGCTTCGCGGGGAGTGGTGAAAAACTGTTTTTT	CASSFAGSGEKLFF
once	TRBV11-2	TRBD2	TRBJ2-3	TGTGCCAGCACGAGGACTAGAAGCACAGATACGCAGTATTTT	CASTRTRSTDTQYF
few	TRBV5-4	-	TRBJ2-7	TGTGCCAGCAGCTTGGTGGGCGGGGTTGAGCAGTACTTC	CASSLVGGVEQYF
-	TRBV29-1	-	TRBJ1-4	TGCAGCGTTGGATTTTCTCCCGGGATAAATGAAAAACTGTTTTTT	CSVGFSPGINEKLFF
-	TRBV18	-	TRBJ2-5	TGTGCCAGCTCACCAGGCCCGGGGAACCAAGAGACCCAGTACTTC	CASSPGPGNQETQYF
once	TRBV9	-	TRBJ1-2	TGTGCCAGCACCACAGGGCCTAATAACTATGGCTACACCTTC	CASTTGPNNYGYTF
-	TRBV5-1	TRBD2	TRBJ2-3	TGCGCCAGCAGCTCCACTAGCGGCACAGATACGCAGTATTTT	CASSSTSGTDTQYF
-	TRBV10-3	-	TRBJ2-5	TGTGCCATCAGTGAGTCGAGTAGGGGGGAGACCCAGTACTTC	CAISESSRGETQYF
-	TRBV5-5	-	TRBJ1-1	TGTGCCAGCAGTACCACCTATGGGGGGTCAGTCGCTGAAGCTTTCTTT	CASSTTYGGSVAEAFF
-	TRBV7-8	TRBD2	TRBJ2-7	TGTGCCAGCAGCTTAATCCAGACGCCGCTAGCGGGAGTCCCTCACTCCTACGAGCAGTACTTC	CASSLIQTPLAGVPHSYEQYF
-	TRBV6-5	TRBD1	TRBJ2-3	TGTGCCAGCAGTTATACGGACAGGGGGGGCACAGATACGCAGTATTTT	CASSYTDRGGTDTQYF
-	TRBV27	-	TRBJ1-5	TGTGCCAGCAGTCCACTGGACAGCCTAAATCAGCCCCAGCATTTT	CASSPLDSLNQPQHF
-	TRBV3-1/TRBV3-2	-	TRBJ1-2	TGTGCCAGCAGCCAAGATGGGGTCCCGACAGCTAACTATGGCTACACCTTC	CASSQDGVPTANYGYTF
-	TRBV5-5	-	TRBJ1-5	TGTGCCAGCAGATCCGACCCCAGGGGAGAGAATCAGCCCCAGCATTTT	CASRSDPRGENQPQHF
-	TRBV28	-	TRBJ1-6	TGTGCCAGCGCCCCGGGAGGCGTCAGTTCACCCCTCCACTTT	CASAPGGVSSPLHF
-	TRBV11-3	-	TRBJ2-7	TGTGCCAGCAGCTTAGGGACAGTTAGCTCCTACGAGCAGTACTTC	CASSLGTVSSYEQYF
few	TRBV19	-	TRBJ1-5	TGTGCCAGTAGTATGTACAGGGATGGCAATCAGCCCCAGCATTTT	CASSMYRDGNQPQHF
-	TRBV27	-	TRBJ1-6	TGTGCCAGCAGTTTAACGAGAGCAACTCAAAATTCACCCCTCCACTTT	CASSLTRATQNSPLHF
once	TRBV19	-	TRBJ1-3	TGTGCCAGTCTATCATCGGGGGCTGGAAACACCATATATTTT	CASLSSGAGNTIYF
-	TRBV12-5	-	TRBJ1-1	TGTGCTAGTGAGACATTTGATGGGGCTGGGTCTTTCTTT	CASETFDGAGSFF
-	TRBV12-3/TRBV12-4	-	TRBJ2-1	TGTGCCAGCACCTCCCAGGCCAACAATGAGCAGTTCTTC	CASTSQANNEQFF
-	TRBV19	TRBD1	TRBJ1-5	TGTGCCAGTAGTATATTCAGGGGGGATCAGCCCCAGCATTTT	CASSIFRGDQPQHF
-	TRBV6-5	-	TRBJ1-2	TGTGCCAGCAGTTATCTCACAGTTCCAAGCTACACCTTC	CASSYLTVPSYTF
-	TRBV5-1	TRBD2	TRBJ2-7	TGCGCCAGCAGCTTAGCGGGAGGGACCTACGAGCAGTACTTC	CASSLAGGTYEQYF
-	TRBV7-8	-	TRBJ1-3	TGTGCCAGCAGCCCTTATACTAGACAGGATTATGGAAACACCATATATTTT	CASSPYTRQDYGNTIYF
-	TRBV3-1/TRBV3-2	-	TRBJ1-2	TGTGCCAGCAGCCCCCAGGTGGGTGGCTACACCTTC	CASSPQVGGYTF
-	TRBV5-1	-	TRBJ2-1	TGCGCCAGCAGCTTGGCGGGGGTTGACCATGAGCAGTTCTTC	CASSLAGVDHEQFF
few	TRBV18	-	TRBJ2-3	TGTGCCAGCTCTTCCGGGAGCGCAGATACGCAGTATTTT	CASSSGSADTQYF
-	TRBV9	TRBD2	TRBJ2-1	TGTGCCAGCAGCAGGAGGGGACTAGCGGGAAACAATGAGCAGTTCTTC	CASSRRGLAGNNEQFF
-	TRBV19	TRBD1	TRBJ1-2	TGTGCCAGTAGTCCGACAGGGTCGGACTATGGCTACACCTTC	CASSPTGSDYGYTF
-	TRBV6-5	TRBD2	TRBJ2-2	TGTGCCAGCACTTTGGAACTAGCGGGAATCGGGGAGCTGTTTTTT	CASTLELAGIGELFF
-	TRBV28	-	TRBJ1-5	TGTGCCAGCAGTTTACCGCAGGGGTGGGATCAGCCCCAGCATTTT	CASSLPQGWDQPQHF
-	TRBV6-5	-	TRBJ2-7	TGTGCCAGCAGGCCGCCGGTCCCCTACGAGCAGTACTTC	CASRPPVPYEQYF
-	TRBV19	-	TRBJ2-1	TGTGCCAGTAGAAACCAACTGTCCTACAATGAGCAGTTCTTC	CASRNQLSYNEQFF
few	TRBV3-1/TRBV3-2	TRBD2	TRBJ2-7	TGTGCCAGCAGCCAAGGATTGGGAGCGGGAGTACTTGGGTCTGGCGAGCAGTACTTC	CASSQGLGAGVLGSGEQYF
-	TRBV29-1	-	TRBJ1-5	TGCAGCGTGATAAGCGGCAATCAGCCCCAGCATTTT	CSVISGNQPQHF
few	TRBV2	TRBD1	TRBJ1-2	TGTGCCAGCAGTCCGGACAGGGTTAACTATGGCTACACCTTC	CASSPDRVNYGYTF
-	TRBV5-1	TRBD2	TRBJ2-1	TGCGCCAGCAGCTTTGGGAGCGGGAGGCCTTACAATGAGCAGTTCTTC	CASSFGSGRPYNEQFF
-	TRBV9	-	TRBJ1-1	TGTGCCAGCAGCGTAGCTACTGGGAACACTGAAGCTTTCTTT	CASSVATGNTEAFF
-	TRBV5-1	TRBD2	TRBJ2-3	TGCGCCAGCAGCCCTAGCGGGAGTTTAACAGATACGCAGTATTTT	CASSPSGSLTDTQYF
-	TRBV5-5	-	TRBJ1-5	TGTGCCAGCAGCACACAGGCAGTTAGCAATCAGCCCCAGCATTTT	CASSTQAVSNQPQHF
-	TRBV7-9	TRBD2	TRBJ2-3	TGTGCCAGCAGCCTTTCGACTAGCGGGAGGTCGACGCAGTATTTT	CASSLSTSGRSTQYF
-	TRBV7-9	-	TRBJ1-1	TGTGCCAGCAACCTGGTTGGGGCCACTGAAGCTTTCTTT	CASNLVGATEAFF
-	TRBV10-1	-	TRBJ2-2	TGCGCCAGCAGTGAGTTTAACCCACTAGTCGGGGAGCTGTTTTTT	CASSEFNPLVGELFF
-	TRBV18	TRBD2	TRBJ2-4	TGTGCCAGCTCTCCCTCGATTAGCGGGGTAGCCAAAAACATTCAGTACTTC	CASSPSISGVAKNIQYF
-	TRBV12-3/TRBV12-4	-	TRBJ1-5	TGTGCCAGCAGCGGGACACTCAATCAGCCCCAGCATTTT	CASSGTLNQPQHF
-	TRBV2	-	TRBJ2-2	TGTGCCAGCAGTGAAAGACAGTATAACACCGGGGAGCTGTTTTTT	CASSERQYNTGELFF
-	TRBV27	TRBD1	TRBJ2-7	TGTGCCAGCAGACCGGACAGGGAATTCGGCGAGCAGTACTTC	CASRPDREFGEQYF